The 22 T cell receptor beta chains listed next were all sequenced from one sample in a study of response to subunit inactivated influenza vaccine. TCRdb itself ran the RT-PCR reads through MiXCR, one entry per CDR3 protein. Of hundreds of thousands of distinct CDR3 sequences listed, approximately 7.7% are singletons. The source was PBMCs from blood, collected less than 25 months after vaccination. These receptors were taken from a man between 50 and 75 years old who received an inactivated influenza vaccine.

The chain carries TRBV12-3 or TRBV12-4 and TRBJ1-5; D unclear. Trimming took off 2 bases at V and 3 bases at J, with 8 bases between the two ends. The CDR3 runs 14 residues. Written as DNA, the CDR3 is TGTGCCAGCAGTTTATATGGGTACAATCAGCCCCAGCATTTT. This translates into CASSLYGYNQPQHF.

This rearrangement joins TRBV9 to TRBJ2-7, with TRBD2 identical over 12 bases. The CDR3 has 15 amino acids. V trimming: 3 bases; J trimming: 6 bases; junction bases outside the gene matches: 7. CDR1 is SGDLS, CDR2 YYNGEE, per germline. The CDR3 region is CASSASGGAPGEQYF. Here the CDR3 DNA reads TGTGCCAGCAGCGCTAGCGGGGGGGCGCCTGGCGAGCAGTACTTC.

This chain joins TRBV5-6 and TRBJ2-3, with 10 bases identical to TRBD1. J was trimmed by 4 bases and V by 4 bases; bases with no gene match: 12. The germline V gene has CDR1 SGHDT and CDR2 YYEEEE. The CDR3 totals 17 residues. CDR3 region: CASSRYTGTGVADTQYF. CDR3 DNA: TGTGCCAGCAGCCGCTATACCGGGACAGGGGTCGCAGATACGCAGTATTTT.

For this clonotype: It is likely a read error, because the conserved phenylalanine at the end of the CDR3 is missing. In DNA, the CDR3 is TGCGCCAGCACCGATCTTAGCGGGGGCGTCTACAATGAGCAGTTCTCC. Protein product: CASTDLSGGVYNEQFS. The chain employs TRBV5-1 and TRBJ2-1, with TRBD2 identical over 9 bases. V was pared by 6 bases and J by 3 bases, with 10 bases of the junction left unmatched. From germline, CDR1 is SGHRS and CDR2 YFSETQ. There are 16 residues in the CDR3.

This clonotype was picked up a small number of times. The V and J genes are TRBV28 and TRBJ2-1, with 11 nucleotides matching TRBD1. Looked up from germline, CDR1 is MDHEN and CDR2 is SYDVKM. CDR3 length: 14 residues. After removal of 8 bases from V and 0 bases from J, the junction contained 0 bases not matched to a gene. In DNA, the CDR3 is TGTGCCAGCGGGACAGGGGGCTCCTACAATGAGCAGTTCTTC. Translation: CASGTGGSYNEQFF.

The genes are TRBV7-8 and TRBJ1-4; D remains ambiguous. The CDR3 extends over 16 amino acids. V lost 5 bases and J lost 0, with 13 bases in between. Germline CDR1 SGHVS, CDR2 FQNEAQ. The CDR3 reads CASSAALLATNEKLFF. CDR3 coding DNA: TGTGCCAGCAGCGCCGCTTTGTTGGCAACTAATGAAAAACTGTTTTTT.

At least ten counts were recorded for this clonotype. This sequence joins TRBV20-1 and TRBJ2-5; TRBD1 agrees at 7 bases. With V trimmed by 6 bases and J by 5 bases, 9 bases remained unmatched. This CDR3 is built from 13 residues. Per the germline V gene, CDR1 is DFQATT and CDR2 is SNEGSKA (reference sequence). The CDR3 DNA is TGCAGTGCCGCAATGACAGGGCGGGAGACCCAGTACTTC. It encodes CSAAMTGRETQYF.

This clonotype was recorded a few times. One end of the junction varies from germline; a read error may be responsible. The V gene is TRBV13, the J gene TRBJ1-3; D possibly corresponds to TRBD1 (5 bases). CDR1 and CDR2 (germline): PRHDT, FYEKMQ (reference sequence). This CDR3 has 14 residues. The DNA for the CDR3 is TGTGCCAGCACCTTAATGGGGCCTGGAAACACCATATATTTT. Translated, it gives CASTLMGPGNTIYF. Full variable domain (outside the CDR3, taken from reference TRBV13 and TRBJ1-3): AAGVIQSPRHLIKEKRETATLKCYPIPRHDTVYWYQQGPGQDPQFLISFYEKMQSDKGSIPDRFSAQQFSDYHSELNMSSLELGDSALYFCASTLMGPGNTIYFGEGSWLTVV.

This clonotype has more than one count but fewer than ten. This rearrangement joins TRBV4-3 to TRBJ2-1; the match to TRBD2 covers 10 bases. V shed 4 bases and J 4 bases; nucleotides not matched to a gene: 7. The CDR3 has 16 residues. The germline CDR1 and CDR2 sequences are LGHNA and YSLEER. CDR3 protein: CASSRRNSGRYNEQFF. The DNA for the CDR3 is TGCGCCAGCAGCCGGCGTAATAGCGGGAGGTACAATGAGCAGTTCTTC.

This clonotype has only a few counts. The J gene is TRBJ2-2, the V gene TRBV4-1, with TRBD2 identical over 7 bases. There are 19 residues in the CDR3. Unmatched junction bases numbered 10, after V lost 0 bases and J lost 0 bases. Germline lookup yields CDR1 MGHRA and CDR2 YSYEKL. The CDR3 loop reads CASSQEVGGSYANTGELFF. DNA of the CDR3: TGCGCCAGCAGCCAAGAAGTCGGCGGGAGTTACGCGAACACCGGGGAGCTGTTTTTT.

The CDR3, as DNA: TGTGCCAGCAGCTTGGGGGCCCCAGTCGGCCTTGGCGAGCAGTTCTTC. It is translated as CASSLGAPVGLGEQFF. The V call is TRBV5-5, the J call TRBJ2-1; D unclear. The CDR3 length is 16 residues. From germline, CDR1 is SGHKS and CDR2 YYEKEE (reference sequence). V was pared by 0 bases and J by 10 bases, with 20 bases between.

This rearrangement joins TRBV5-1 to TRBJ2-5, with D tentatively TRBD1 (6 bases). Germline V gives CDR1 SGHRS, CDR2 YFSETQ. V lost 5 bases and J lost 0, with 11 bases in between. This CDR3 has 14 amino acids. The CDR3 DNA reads TGCGCCAGCAGTAAACAGGGCCACCAAGAGACCCAGTACTTC. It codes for CASSKQGHQETQYF.

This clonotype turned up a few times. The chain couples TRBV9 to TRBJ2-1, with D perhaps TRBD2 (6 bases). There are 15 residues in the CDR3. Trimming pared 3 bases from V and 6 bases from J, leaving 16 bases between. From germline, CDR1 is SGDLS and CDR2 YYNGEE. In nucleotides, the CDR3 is TGTGCCAGCAGCGGATGGGGTCTAGCGTCCAATGAGCAGTTCTTC. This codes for CASSGWGLASNEQFF.

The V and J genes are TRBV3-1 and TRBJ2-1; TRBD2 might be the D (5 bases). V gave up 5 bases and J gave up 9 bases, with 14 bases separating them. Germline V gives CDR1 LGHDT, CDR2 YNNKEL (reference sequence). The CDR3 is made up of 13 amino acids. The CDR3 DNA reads TGTGCCAGCAGCAGGAACAATCGGGGTGAGCAGTTCTTC. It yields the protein CASSRNNRGEQFF.

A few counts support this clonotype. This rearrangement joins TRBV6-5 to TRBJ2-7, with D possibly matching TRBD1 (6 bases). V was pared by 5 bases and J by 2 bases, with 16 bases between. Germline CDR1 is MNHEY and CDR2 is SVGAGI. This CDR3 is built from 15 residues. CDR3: CASSTPRGSAYEQYF. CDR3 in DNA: TGTGCCAGCAGTACTCCCAGGGGTAGCGCCTACGAGCAGTACTTC.

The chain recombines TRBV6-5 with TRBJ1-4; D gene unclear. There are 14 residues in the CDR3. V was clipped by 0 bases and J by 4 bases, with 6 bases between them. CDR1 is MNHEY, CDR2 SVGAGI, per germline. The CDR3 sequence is CASSYSGLNEKLFF. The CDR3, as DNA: TGTGCCAGCAGTTACTCCGGTCTTAATGAAAAACTGTTTTTT.

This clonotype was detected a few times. DNA for the CDR3: TGCAGTGCTAGAAGGGACAGGGGAAGTGATGGCTACACCTTC. This translates into CSARRDRGSDGYTF. The chain is built from TRBV20-1 and TRBJ1-2, with 10 bases matching TRBD1. The length of the CDR3 is 14 residues. J gave up 6 bases and V 2 bases, and 6 bases lay outside the gene matches. Germline values: CDR1 DFQATT, CDR2 SNEGSKA (reference sequence).

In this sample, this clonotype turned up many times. Here the CDR3 reads CASSPGTGSTEAFF. CDR3 in DNA: TGTGCCAGCAGCCCGGGAACAGGGTCGACTGAAGCTTTCTTT. The chain joins TRBV12-3 or TRBV12-4 to TRBJ1-1; D may be TRBD1 (6 bases). The CDR3 runs 14 residues. V lost 6 bases and J 5 bases, leaving 16 bases between the germline ends.

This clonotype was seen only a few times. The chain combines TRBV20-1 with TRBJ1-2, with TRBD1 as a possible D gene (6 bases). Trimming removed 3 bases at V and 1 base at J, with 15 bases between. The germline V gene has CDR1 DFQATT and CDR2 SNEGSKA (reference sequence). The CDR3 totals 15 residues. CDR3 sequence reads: CSASRPAGVNYGYTF. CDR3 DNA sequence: TGCAGTGCTAGTCGTCCCGCAGGGGTTAACTATGGCTACACCTTC.

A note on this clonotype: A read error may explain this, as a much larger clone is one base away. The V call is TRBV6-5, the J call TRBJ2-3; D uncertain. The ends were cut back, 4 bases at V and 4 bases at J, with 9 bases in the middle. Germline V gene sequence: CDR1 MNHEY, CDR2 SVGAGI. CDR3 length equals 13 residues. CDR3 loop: CASSSSRADTQYF. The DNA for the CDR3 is TGTGCCAGCAGTTCCTCCAGAGCAGATACGCAGTATTTT.

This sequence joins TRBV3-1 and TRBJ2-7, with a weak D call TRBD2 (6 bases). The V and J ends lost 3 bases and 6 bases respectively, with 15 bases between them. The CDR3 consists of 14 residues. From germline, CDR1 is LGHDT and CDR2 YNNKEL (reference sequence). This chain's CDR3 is CASSHRGGVTEQYF. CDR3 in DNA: TGTGCCAGCAGCCATAGGGGAGGAGTCACCGAGCAGTACTTC.

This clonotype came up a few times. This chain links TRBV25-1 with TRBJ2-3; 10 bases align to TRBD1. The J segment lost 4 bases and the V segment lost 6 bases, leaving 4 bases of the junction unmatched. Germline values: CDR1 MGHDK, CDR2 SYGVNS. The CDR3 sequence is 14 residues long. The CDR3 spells CASRTGGFADTQYF. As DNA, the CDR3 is TGTGCCAGCAGGACAGGGGGCTTTGCAGATACGCAGTATTTT.